Sequencing of this T cell receptor (beta chain) was carried out in a study of T cell responses to AZD1222 COVID-19 vaccine. Data came from immunoSEQ multiplex PCR; TCRdb stores just in-frame clones and leaves some out. The sample shows 95,000 to 150,000 clones, over 80% of them seen only once. Details on this clone: Antigen unknown.

Study-level results: Regions 160-218 and 743-854 dominated among vaccine-associated CD4 TCRs spanning spike.

The germline V gene has CDR1 SGHTA and CDR2 FQGNSA. The trim removed 4 bases at V and 3 bases at J, leaving 14 bases unmatched. The CDR3 has 18 amino acids. The V gene is TRBV7-2, the J gene TRBJ1-4; TRBD1 matches 7 bases. This specimen was peripheral blood, taken on day 0 of AZD1222 vaccination. The origin of this receptor is an adult in good health. The CDR3 protein is CASSCPRDSLGANEKLFF. For the CDR3, the DNA is TGTGCCAGCAGCTGCCCCCGGGACAGCCTAGGGGCTAATGAAAAACTGTTTTTT.